A selection of T cell receptor beta chains follows, all from one sample in a study of blood T cell repertoires in COVID-19. Sequencing was performed with immunoSEQ multiplex PCR; in TCRdb, only in-frame clones are kept and a portion is missing. The sample has 230,000 or so clones, 86% seen once. Material: PBMCs or T cells enriched from blood (not recorded which). The receptors were sampled from a woman aged 40 to 49 with acute COVID-19. Both conserved end residues are part of each CDR3. Fields, in order: J gene, clone size, D gene, V gene, CDR3 protein, CDR3 DNA. D genes are given only for firm matches. Part of the rows lack a size; the others show once, few, many or a class for expanded clones.

j_call: TRBJ1-1; clone_size: once; d_call: TRBD1; v_call: TRBV25-1; cdr3_aa: CASSAYRDRNFF; cdr3_nt: TGTGCCAGCAGTGCGTACCGGGACAGGAATTTCTTT
j_call: TRBJ2-1; clone_size: .; d_call: .; v_call: TRBV15; cdr3_aa: CATSPAGRLYNEQFF; cdr3_nt: TGTGCCACCAGCCCGGCCGGCAGGCTCTACAATGAGCAGTTCTTC
j_call: TRBJ2-3; clone_size: .; d_call: TRBD2; v_call: TRBV25-1; cdr3_aa: CASSEYISGGPEDTQYF; cdr3_nt: TGTGCCAGCAGTGAATATATAAGCGGGGGGCCGGAAGATACGCAGTATTTT
j_call: TRBJ1-1; clone_size: .; d_call: TRBD1; v_call: TRBV18; cdr3_aa: CASSPGTVGEAFF; cdr3_nt: TGTGCCAGCTCACCAGGGACAGTTGGTGAAGCTTTCTTT
j_call: TRBJ2-7; clone_size: .; d_call: .; v_call: TRBV2; cdr3_aa: CASRAWGRTYEQYF; cdr3_nt: TGTGCCAGCAGAGCCTGGGGGAGGACCTACGAGCAGTACTTC
j_call: TRBJ1-1; clone_size: .; d_call: .; v_call: TRBV9; cdr3_aa: CASSASGTEAFF; cdr3_nt: TGTGCCAGCAGCGCCTCAGGGACTGAAGCTTTCTTT
j_call: TRBJ1-1; clone_size: .; d_call: TRBD1; v_call: TRBV5-6; cdr3_aa: CASSLLLDRDMNTEAFF; cdr3_nt: TGTGCCAGCAGCTTGCTGTTGGACAGGGACATGAACACTGAAGCTTTCTTT
j_call: TRBJ2-5; clone_size: .; d_call: .; v_call: TRBV9; cdr3_aa: CASSVVPGGETQYF; cdr3_nt: TGTGCCAGCAGCGTAGTCCCAGGCGGGGAGACCCAGTACTTC
j_call: TRBJ1-2; clone_size: .; d_call: .; v_call: TRBV5-1; cdr3_aa: CASSLVSGANYGYTF; cdr3_nt: TGCGCCAGCAGCTTGGTATCAGGGGCGAACTATGGCTACACCTTC
j_call: TRBJ2-1; clone_size: .; d_call: .; v_call: TRBV19; cdr3_aa: CASSKGDRTNEQFF; cdr3_nt: TGTGCCAGTAGTAAGGGGGACCGGACGAATGAGCAGTTCTTC
j_call: TRBJ1-5; clone_size: .; d_call: TRBD1; v_call: TRBV18; cdr3_aa: CASSPPGQGGNQPQHF; cdr3_nt: TGTGCCAGCTCACCACCGGGACAGGGAGGCAATCAGCCCCAGCATTTT
j_call: TRBJ1-5; clone_size: .; d_call: TRBD1; v_call: TRBV6-5; cdr3_aa: CASRPQGRNQPQHF; cdr3_nt: TGTGCCAGCAGGCCACAGGGGAGGAATCAGCCCCAGCATTTT
j_call: TRBJ2-7; clone_size: .; d_call: .; v_call: TRBV5-1; cdr3_aa: CASSSRQNEQYF; cdr3_nt: TGCGCCAGCAGCTCCAGACAAAACGAGCAGTACTTC
j_call: TRBJ2-1; clone_size: .; d_call: TRBD1; v_call: TRBV6-6; cdr3_aa: CASSTGQGNYNEQFF; cdr3_nt: TGTGCCAGCAGTACCGGACAGGGGAACTACAATGAGCAGTTCTTC
j_call: TRBJ1-2; clone_size: .; d_call: TRBD1; v_call: TRBV9; cdr3_aa: CASSVGQGIGYTF; cdr3_nt: TGTGCCAGCAGCGTAGGACAGGGGATCGGCTACACCTTC